The sequence of this T cell receptor (beta chain) was determined in a study of response to subunit inactivated influenza vaccine. Overall study findings and caveats: A suggestion made by the authors is that each seasonal influenza vaccination recruits few new T cells.

Turning to this clonotype: As yet, its antigen is unknown.

Germline CDR1 and CDR2: LGHNA and YSLEER. CDR3 length: 15 residues. The V end was cut by 0 bases, the J end by 2 bases, with 11 bases between. TCRdb fed the RT-PCR reads into MiXCR, producing one record per CDR3 protein. The sample gives roughly 780,000 distinct CDR3 sequences, less than 20% of which show up once; 11% is in the top ten. The TCR was taken from a man between 50 and 59 years old who received an inactivated influenza vaccine. This material consisted of PBMCs from blood, taken 5 to 6 days after vaccination. The chain uses TRBV4-3 and TRBJ2-7; D call uncertain. The CDR3 sequence is CASSQDVGPPYEQYF. In DNA form, the CDR3 reads TGCGCCAGCAGCCAAGATGTCGGGCCCCCCTACGAGCAGTACTTC.